This T cell receptor beta chain came from a study of T cell responses to AZD1222 COVID-19 vaccine. Sequencing was performed with immunoSEQ multiplex PCR; in TCRdb, only in-frame clones are kept and a portion is missing. The data contain about 120,000 clones, 85% to 95% of them singletons. Germline V gives CDR1 KGHDR, CDR2 SFDVKD. After removal of 3 bases from V and 5 bases from J, the junction contained 6 bases not matched to a gene. The CDR3 spans 16 residues. This specimen was peripheral blood, taken on day 0 of AZD1222 vaccination. The V and J genes are TRBV24-1 and TRBJ2-5; 12 positions match TRBD1. This TCR came from an adult in good health. The CDR3 region is CATSDGDRGQEETQYF. The CDR3 DNA follows: TGTGCCACCAGTGATGGGGACAGGGGGCAGGAGGAGACCCAGTACTTC.